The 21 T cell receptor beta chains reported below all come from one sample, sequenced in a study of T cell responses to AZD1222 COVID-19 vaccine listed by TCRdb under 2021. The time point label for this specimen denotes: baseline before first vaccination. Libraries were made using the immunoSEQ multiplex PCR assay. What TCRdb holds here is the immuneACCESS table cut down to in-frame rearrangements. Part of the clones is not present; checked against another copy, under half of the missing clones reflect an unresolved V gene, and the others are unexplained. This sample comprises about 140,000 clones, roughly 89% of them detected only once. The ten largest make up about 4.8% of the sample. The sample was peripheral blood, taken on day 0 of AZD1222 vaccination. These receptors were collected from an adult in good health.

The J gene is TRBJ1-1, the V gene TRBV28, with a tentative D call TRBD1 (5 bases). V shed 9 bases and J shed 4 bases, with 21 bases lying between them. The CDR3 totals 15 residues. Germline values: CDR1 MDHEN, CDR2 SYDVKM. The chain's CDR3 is CASYRGAGGSTEAFF. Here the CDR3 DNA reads TGTGCCAGTTATAGGGGAGCAGGAGGGTCCACTGAAGCTTTCTTT.

The CDR3 loop is CATSDTGPPGTDTQYF. The CDR3 nucleotides are TGTGCCACCAGTGATACCGGGCCTCCGGGGACAGATACGCAGTATTTT. This chain joins TRBV24-1 and TRBJ2-3, with D possibly TRBD2 on 5 matching bases. Germline V gives CDR1 KGHDR, CDR2 SFDVKD. This CDR3 comprises 16 residues. V lost 3 bases and J 3 bases, leaving 15 bases between the germline ends.

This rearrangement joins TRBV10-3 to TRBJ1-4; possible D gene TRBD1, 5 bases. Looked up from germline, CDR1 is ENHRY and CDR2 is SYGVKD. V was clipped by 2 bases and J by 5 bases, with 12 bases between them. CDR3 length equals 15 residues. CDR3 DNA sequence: TGTGCCATCAGTGAGCGGACATTCGGAAATGAAAAACTGTTTTTT. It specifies CAISERTFGNEKLFF.

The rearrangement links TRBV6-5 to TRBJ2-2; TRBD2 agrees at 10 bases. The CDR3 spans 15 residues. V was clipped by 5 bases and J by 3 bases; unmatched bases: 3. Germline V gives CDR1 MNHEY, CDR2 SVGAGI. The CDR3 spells CASSPSGGDTGELFF. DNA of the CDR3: TGTGCCAGCAGTCCGAGCGGGGGGGACACCGGGGAGCTGTTTTTT.

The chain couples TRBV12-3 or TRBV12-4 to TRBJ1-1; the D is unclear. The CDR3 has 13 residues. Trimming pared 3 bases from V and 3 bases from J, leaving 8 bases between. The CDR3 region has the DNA TGTGCCAGCAGTTTTGAGTGGCACACTGAAGCTTTCTTT. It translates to CASSFEWHTEAFF.

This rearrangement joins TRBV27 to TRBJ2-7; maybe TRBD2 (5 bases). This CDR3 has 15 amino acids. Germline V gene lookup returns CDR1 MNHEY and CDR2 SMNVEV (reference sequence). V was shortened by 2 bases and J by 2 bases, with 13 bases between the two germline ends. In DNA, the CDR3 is TGTGCCAGCAGTTTAACGCCAGGACTTACCTACGAGCAGTACTTC. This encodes CASSLTPGLTYEQYF.

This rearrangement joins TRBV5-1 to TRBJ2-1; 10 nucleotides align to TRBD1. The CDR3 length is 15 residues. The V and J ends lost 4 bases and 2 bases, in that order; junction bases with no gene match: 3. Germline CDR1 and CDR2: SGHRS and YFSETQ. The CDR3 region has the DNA TGCGCCAGCAGCCCCGGACAGGGGGCCTACAATGAGCAGTTCTTC. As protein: CASSPGQGAYNEQFF.

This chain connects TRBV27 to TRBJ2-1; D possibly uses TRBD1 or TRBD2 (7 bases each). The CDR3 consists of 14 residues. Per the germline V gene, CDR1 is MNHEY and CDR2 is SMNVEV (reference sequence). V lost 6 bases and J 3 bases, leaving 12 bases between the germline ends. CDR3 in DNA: TGTGCCAGCAGGGCAGGGGGGGACTACAATGAGCAGTTCTTC. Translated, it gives CASRAGGDYNEQFF.

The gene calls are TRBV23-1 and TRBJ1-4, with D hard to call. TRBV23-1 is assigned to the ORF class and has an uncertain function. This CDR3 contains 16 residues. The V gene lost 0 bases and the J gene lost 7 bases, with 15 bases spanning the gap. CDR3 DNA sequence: TGCGCCAGCAGTCAATCTCTGGGGATAGTTGGTGAAAAACTGTTTTTT. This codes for CASSQSLGIVGEKLFF.

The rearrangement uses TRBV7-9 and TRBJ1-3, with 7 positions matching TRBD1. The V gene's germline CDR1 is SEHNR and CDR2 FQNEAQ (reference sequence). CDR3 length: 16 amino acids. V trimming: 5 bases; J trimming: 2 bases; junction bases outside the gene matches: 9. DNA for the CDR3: TGTGCCAGCAGCATTATACAGGGGACTACTGGAAACACCATATATTTT. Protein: CASSIIQGTTGNTIYF.

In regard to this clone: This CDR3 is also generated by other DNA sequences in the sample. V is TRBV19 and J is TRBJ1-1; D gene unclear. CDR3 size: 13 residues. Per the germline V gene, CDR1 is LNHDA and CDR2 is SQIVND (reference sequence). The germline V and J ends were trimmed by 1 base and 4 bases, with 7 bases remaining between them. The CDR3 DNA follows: TGTGCCAGTAGTATAGGGATGGGCACTGAAGCTTTCTTT. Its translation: CASSIGMGTEAFF.

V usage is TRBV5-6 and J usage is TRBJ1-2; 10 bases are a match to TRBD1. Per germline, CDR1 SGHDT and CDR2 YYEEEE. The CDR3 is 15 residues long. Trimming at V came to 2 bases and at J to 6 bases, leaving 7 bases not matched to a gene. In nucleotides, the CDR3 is TGTGCCAGCAGCTTACCGGGACAGGGGATCGATGGCTACACCTTC. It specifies CASSLPGQGIDGYTF.

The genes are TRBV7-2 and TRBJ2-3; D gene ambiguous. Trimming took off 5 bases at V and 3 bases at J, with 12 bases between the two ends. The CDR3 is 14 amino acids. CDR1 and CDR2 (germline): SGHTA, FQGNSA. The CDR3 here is CASSQIRSTDTQYF. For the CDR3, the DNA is TGTGCCAGCAGCCAGATAAGGTCTACAGATACGCAGTATTTT.

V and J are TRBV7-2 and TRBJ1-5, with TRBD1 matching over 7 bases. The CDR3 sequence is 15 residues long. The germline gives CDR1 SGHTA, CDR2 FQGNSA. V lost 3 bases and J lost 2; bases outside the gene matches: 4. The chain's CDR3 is CASSFEGARNQPQHF. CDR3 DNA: TGTGCCAGCAGCTTCGAGGGGGCCCGCAATCAGCCCCAGCATTTT.

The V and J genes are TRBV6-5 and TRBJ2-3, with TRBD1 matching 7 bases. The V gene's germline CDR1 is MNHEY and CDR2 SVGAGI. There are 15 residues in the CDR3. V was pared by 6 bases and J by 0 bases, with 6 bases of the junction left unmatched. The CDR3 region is CASSRGQASTDTQYF. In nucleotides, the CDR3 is TGTGCCAGCAGCCGTGGACAGGCTAGCACAGATACGCAGTATTTT.

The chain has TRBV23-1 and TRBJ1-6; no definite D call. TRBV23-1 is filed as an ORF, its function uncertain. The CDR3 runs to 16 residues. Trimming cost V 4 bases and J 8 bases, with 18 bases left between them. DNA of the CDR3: TGCGCCAGCAGTCCCCCCACCGGGGATTATGATTCACCCCTCCACTTT. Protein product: CASSPPTGDYDSPLHF.

The CDR3 protein is CASSKGQGTGELFF. DNA for the CDR3: TGTGCCAGCTCCAAGGGACAGGGCACCGGGGAGCTGTTTTTT. The chain is built from TRBV18 and TRBJ2-2; 9 nucleotides agree with TRBD1. This CDR3 has 14 amino acids. Germline V gives CDR1 KGHSH, CDR2 LQKENI. The V and J ends lost 6 bases and 4 bases, in that order; junction bases with no gene match: 3.

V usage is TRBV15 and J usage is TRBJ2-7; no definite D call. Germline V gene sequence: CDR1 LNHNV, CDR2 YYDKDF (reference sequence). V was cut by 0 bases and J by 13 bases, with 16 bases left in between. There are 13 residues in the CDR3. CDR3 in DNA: TGTGCCACCAGCAGAGAAGACCGGGCCAGCTCCTACTTC. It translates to CATSREDRASSYF.

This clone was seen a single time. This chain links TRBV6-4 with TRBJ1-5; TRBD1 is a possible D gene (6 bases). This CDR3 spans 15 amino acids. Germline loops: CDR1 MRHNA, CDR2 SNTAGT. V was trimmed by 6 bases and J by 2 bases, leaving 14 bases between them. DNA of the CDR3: TGTGCCAGCAGCTCCCGGACAGCCTGCAATCAGCCCCAGCATTTT. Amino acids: CASSSRTACNQPQHF.

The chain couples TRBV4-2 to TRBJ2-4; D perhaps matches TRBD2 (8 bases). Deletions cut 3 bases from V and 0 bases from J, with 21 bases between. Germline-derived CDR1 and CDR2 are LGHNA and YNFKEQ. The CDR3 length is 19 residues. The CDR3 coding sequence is TGTGCCAGCAGCCACGAGGGGGCGGGGGGTCAAAGAGCCAAAAACATTCAGTACTTC. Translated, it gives CASSHEGAGGQRAKNIQYF.

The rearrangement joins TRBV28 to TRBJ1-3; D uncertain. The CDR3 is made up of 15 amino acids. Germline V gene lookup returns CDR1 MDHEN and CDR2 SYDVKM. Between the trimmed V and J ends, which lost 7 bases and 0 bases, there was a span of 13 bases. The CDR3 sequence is CASISPRGSGNTIYF. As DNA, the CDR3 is TGTGCCAGCATTTCCCCACGGGGCTCTGGAAACACCATATATTTT. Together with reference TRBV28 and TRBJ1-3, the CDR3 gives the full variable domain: DVKVTQSSRYLVKRTGEKVFLECVQDMDHENMFWYRQDPGLGLRLIYFSYDVKMKEKGDIPEGYSVSREKKERFSLILESASTNQTSMYLCASISPRGSGNTIYFGEGSWLTVV.